Shown below are 20 T cell receptor beta chains from a single sample sequenced in a study of cytomegalovirus exposure and HLA in healthy donors (TCRdb year 2017). Libraries were built with the immunoSEQ multiplex PCR assay. For the multiplex PCR, a mixture combining 60 forward primers for TCR Vbeta segments and 13 reverse primers for TCR Jbeta segments was used. TCRdb obtained this table from immuneACCESS and retained in-frame rearrangements with V and J assigned. These tables miss some clones; where compared with another copy, unresolved V genes account for less than half of the shortfall, and the remainder is unexplained. This sample has about 94,000 clones in its table, and 75% to 80% of those were observed once. The biggest ten clones account for about 4% of the sample. Sequencing was carried out using PBMCs. The origin of the receptors is a woman between 40 and 55 years old in good health and CMV-seronegative.

The chain carries TRBV14 and TRBJ2-7, with a weak D call TRBD2 (5 bases). With 0 bases removed from V and 0 bases from J, the gap between germline ends came to 15 bases. The CDR3 is made up of 17 amino acids. Germline lookup yields CDR1 SGHDN and CDR2 FVKESK. CDR3 in amino acids: CASSQEFGRDYSYEQYF. The CDR3 DNA reads TGTGCCAGCAGCCAAGAATTCGGCCGGGATTACTCCTACGAGCAGTACTTC.

The chain uses TRBV27 and TRBJ2-2, with TRBD1 matching over 8 bases. V lost 5 bases and J lost 2; bases outside the gene matches: 13. The length of the CDR3 is 18 residues. The germline gives CDR1 MNHEY, CDR2 SMNVEV (reference sequence). The CDR3 spells CASSPRQGALGNTGELFF. The CDR3 nucleotides read TGTGCCAGCAGTCCTAGGCAGGGGGCTTTAGGTAACACCGGGGAGCTGTTTTTT.

The gene calls are TRBV30 and TRBJ2-3; no clear D. Trimming removed 3 bases at V and 4 bases at J, with 11 bases between. The germline gives CDR1 GTSNPN, CDR2 SVGIG (reference sequence). There are 13 residues in the CDR3. CDR3 sequence: CAWSSLLPDTQYF. The DNA of the CDR3 is TGTGCCTGGAGCTCTCTATTACCAGATACGCAGTATTTT.

The chain carries TRBV19 and TRBJ2-2, with a weak D call TRBD1 (6 bases). Germline lookup yields CDR1 LNHDA and CDR2 SQIVND (reference sequence). V lost 4 bases, J lost 0 bases, and 12 bases lay in between. CDR3 length equals 16 residues. CDR3 DNA: TGTGCCAGTAGTAACACCGGGACAACGAACACCGGGGAGCTGTTTTTT. Translating gives CASSNTGTTNTGELFF.

This sequence joins TRBV6-5 and TRBJ1-1; a possible D gene is TRBD1 (5 bases). The CDR3 is made up of 13 amino acids. V lost 2 bases and J lost 1, with 5 bases in between. Germline V gene data show CDR1 as MNHEY and CDR2 as SVGAGI. The CDR3 loop is CASSYQGNTEAFF. The CDR3, as DNA: TGTGCCAGCAGTTACCAGGGGAACACTGAAGCTTTCTTT.

The rearrangement uses TRBV27 and TRBJ2-7; D uncertain. Trimming removed 5 bases from V and 4 bases from J, with 6 bases in between. Germline CDR1 reads MNHEY; CDR2 reads SMNVEV (reference sequence). The CDR3 covers 11 residues. The CDR3 spells CASSTEYEQYF. CDR3 sequence (DNA): TGTGCCAGCAGTACGGAGTACGAGCAGTACTTC.

The chain carries TRBV4-3 and TRBJ2-1, with D unresolved. From germline, CDR1 is LGHNA and CDR2 YSLEER. This CDR3 is 15 amino acids long. V was pared by 1 base and J by 4 bases, with 11 bases between. The CDR3: CASSQGVVLYNEQFF. CDR3 bases: TGCGCCAGCAGCCAAGGAGTGGTCCTGTACAATGAGCAGTTCTTC.

Only one count was recorded for this clone. V and J are TRBV10-3 and TRBJ2-3; 10 positions match TRBD1. V lost 8 bases, J lost 4 bases, and 3 bases stayed unmatched. The germline V gene has CDR1 ENHRY and CDR2 SYGVKD. This CDR3 has 13 residues. In DNA form, the CDR3 reads TGTGCCATCGGAGGGACAGGGGCAGATACGCAGTATTTT. This sequence encodes CAIGGTGADTQYF.

The chain joins TRBV5-5 to TRBJ2-7, with D uncertain. Trimming took 1 base from V and 1 from J, leaving 6 bases between them. The CDR3 runs to 13 residues. CDR1 and CDR2 (germline): SGHKS, YYEKEE (reference sequence). CDR3 region: CASSLTVSYEQYF. The CDR3 DNA reads as TGTGCCAGCAGCTTGACAGTTTCCTACGAGCAGTACTTC.

The chain couples TRBV14 to TRBJ2-7; no definite D call. The CDR3 totals 13 residues. Per the germline V gene, CDR1 is SGHDN and CDR2 is FVKESK. Trimming pared 6 bases from V and 1 base from J, leaving 10 bases between. CDR3 loop: CASRPSRSYEQYF. The CDR3 DNA is TGTGCCAGCAGGCCATCCAGGTCCTACGAGCAGTACTTC.

The chain uses TRBV6-1 and TRBJ1-1, with D perhaps TRBD1 (6 bases). The CDR3 totals 11 residues. V lost 6 bases to trimming and J lost 11 bases, with 13 bases between them. Germline values: CDR1 MNHNS, CDR2 SASEGT. CDR3 sequence: CASRTTGSAFF. The CDR3 DNA reads TGTGCCAGCAGGACCACAGGGTCGGCTTTCTTT.

This sequence joins TRBV2 and TRBJ2-7; no definite D call. The CDR3 runs to 14 residues. Germline assignment: CDR1 SNHLY and CDR2 FYNNEI. Trimming left V 7 bases short and J 2 bases short, with 15 bases between. CDR3 loop: CASKALESAYEQYF. CDR3 bases: TGTGCCAGCAAAGCTCTAGAAAGTGCCTACGAGCAGTACTTC.

The rearrangement links TRBV27 to TRBJ1-2, with TRBD1 matching 12 bases. The CDR3 runs 16 residues. Germline lookup yields CDR1 MNHEY and CDR2 SMNVEV (reference sequence). The trim removed 4 bases at V and 7 bases at J, leaving 10 bases unmatched. The CDR3 protein is CASSSRPGQGAGGYTF. In DNA, the CDR3 is TGTGCCAGCAGTTCCAGACCGGGACAGGGGGCGGGTGGCTACACCTTC.

V gene TRBV19 combines with J gene TRBJ2-7; a weak D match, TRBD2 (5 bases). The CDR3 spans 17 residues. V shed 0 bases and J shed 3 bases, with 18 bases lying between them. Germline V gene lookup returns CDR1 LNHDA and CDR2 SQIVND (reference sequence). CDR3 loop: CASSIDSSGGILYEQYF. CDR3 DNA sequence: TGTGCCAGTAGTATAGATTCCTCCGGAGGTATTCTCTACGAGCAGTACTTC.

The V gene is TRBV7-9, the J gene TRBJ1-1; 10 bases align to TRBD1. The CDR3 is 15 residues long. J lost 4 bases, V lost 5 bases, and 7 bases had no gene match. Germline V gene sequence: CDR1 SEHNR, CDR2 FQNEAQ (reference sequence). CDR3 in DNA: TGTGCCAGCAGCGTGACAGGGGGCCCGGGCACTGAAGCTTTCTTT. Protein product: CASSVTGGPGTEAFF.

V usage is TRBV13 and J usage is TRBJ2-1; D perhaps matches TRBD2 (6 bases). V dropped 3 bases and J dropped 9 bases, with 12 bases sitting between them. Germline V gene lookup returns CDR1 PRHDT and CDR2 FYEKMQ (reference sequence). This CDR3 has 13 residues. The CDR3 loop is CASSFELAPEQFF. Here the CDR3 DNA reads TGTGCCAGCAGCTTCGAACTAGCTCCTGAGCAGTTCTTC.

The chain's CDR3 is CASSPSPGQGILQFF. CDR3 DNA: TGCGCCAGCAGCCCCTCCCCGGGACAGGGAATTTTGCAGTTCTTC. The chain recombines TRBV4-3 with TRBJ2-1, with TRBD1 matching over 9 bases. Germline values: CDR1 LGHNA, CDR2 YSLEER. The CDR3 spans 15 residues. V shed 4 bases and J 12 bases; nucleotides not matched to a gene: 13.

This clone was seen once. This rearrangement joins TRBV9 to TRBJ2-2; D is unclear. The CDR3 extends over 13 amino acids. Trimming removed 0 bases at V and 4 bases at J, with 4 bases between. Germline V CDR1 and CDR2: SGDLS, YYNGEE. CDR3 coding DNA: TGTGCCAGCAGCGTAGGGCCCACCGGGGAGCTGTTTTTT. This translates into CASSVGPTGELFF. Together with reference TRBV9 and TRBJ2-2, the CDR3 gives the full variable domain: DSGVTQTPKHLITATGQRVTLRCSPRSGDLSVYWYQQSLDQGLQFLIQYYNGEERAKGNILERFSAQQFPDLHSELNLSSLELGDSALYFCASSVGPTGELFFGEGSRLTVL.

V is TRBV5-1 and J is TRBJ1-3; D might be TRBD1 (5 bases). Germline V gives CDR1 SGHRS, CDR2 YFSETQ. V gave up 4 bases and J gave up 6 bases, with 14 bases separating them. The CDR3 extends over 14 amino acids. DNA for the CDR3: TGCGCCAGCAGCCTATCCGGGACTCCAAACACCATATATTTT. It translates to CASSLSGTPNTIYF.

This clone showed up just once. This chain uses TRBV5-1 with TRBJ1-3; TRBD1 is a possible D gene (5 bases). This CDR3 comprises 15 residues. Germline values: CDR1 SGHRS, CDR2 YFSETQ. Trimming removed 2 bases at V and 7 bases at J, with 16 bases between. CDR3 nucleotides: TGCGCCAGCAGCTTCAGGGCTGGCGAAGGGAACACCATATATTTT. It is translated as CASSFRAGEGNTIYF.